The TCR beta chain under discussion was sequenced for a study of control samples from healthy donors and cancer patients. The CDR3 totals 16 residues. Germline assignment: CDR1 SGHVS and CDR2 FQNEAQ. Trimming removed 1 base from V and 7 bases from J; junction bases left unmatched: 9. The data were produced by immunoSEQ multiplex PCR, yet TCRdb's version contains in-frame clones alone and is incomplete. The repertoire includes about 120,000 clones, over 80% of them detected once, and 2% to 2.5% sits in the top ten. This clonotype was obtained from a woman in her forties or fifties in good health. This chain uses TRBV7-8 with TRBJ1-4, with TRBD1 identical over 7 bases. The sample was blood. The CDR3 spells CASSLGRGVIGEKLFF. In DNA form, the CDR3 reads TGTGCCAGCAGCTTAGGCAGGGGGGTTATCGGTGAAAAACTGTTTTTT.